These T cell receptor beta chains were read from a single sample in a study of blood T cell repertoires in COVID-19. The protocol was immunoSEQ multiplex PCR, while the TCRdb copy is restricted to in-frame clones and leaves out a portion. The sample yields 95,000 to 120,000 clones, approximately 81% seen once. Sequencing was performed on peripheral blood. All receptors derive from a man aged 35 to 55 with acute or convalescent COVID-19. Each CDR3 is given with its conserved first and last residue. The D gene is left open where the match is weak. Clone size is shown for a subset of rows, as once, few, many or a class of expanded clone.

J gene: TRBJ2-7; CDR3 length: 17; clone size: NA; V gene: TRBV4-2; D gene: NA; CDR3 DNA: TGTGCCAGCAGCCAAGCGTCATGGACAGGCGGGGCCTACGAGCAGTACTTC; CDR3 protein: CASSQASWTGGAYEQYF
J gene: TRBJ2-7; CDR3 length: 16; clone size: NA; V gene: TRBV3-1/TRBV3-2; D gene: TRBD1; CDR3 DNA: TGTGCCAGCAGCCGCTCGCGTTGGACAGGGGGCTACGAGCAGTACTTC; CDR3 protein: CASSRSRWTGGYEQYF
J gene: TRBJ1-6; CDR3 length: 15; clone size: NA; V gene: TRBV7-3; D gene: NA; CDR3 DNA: TGTGCCAGCAGCTTAAGGAGCTCCTATAATTCACCCCTCCACTTT; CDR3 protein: CASSLRSSYNSPLHF
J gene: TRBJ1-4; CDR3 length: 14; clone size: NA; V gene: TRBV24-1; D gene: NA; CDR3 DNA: TGTGCCACCAGTGACCGCGGACAGAATGAAAAACTGTTTTTT; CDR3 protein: CATSDRGQNEKLFF
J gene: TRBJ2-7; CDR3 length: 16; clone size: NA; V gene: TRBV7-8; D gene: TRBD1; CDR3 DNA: TGTGCCAGCAGCTATGGGGGACAGACCAGCTCCTACGAGCAGTACTTC; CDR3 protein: CASSYGGQTSSYEQYF
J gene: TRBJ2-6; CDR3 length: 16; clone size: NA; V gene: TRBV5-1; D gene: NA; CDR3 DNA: TGCGCCAGCAGCTGGGACAAAAGCTCTGGGGCCAACGTCCTGACTTTC; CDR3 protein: CASSWDKSSGANVLTF
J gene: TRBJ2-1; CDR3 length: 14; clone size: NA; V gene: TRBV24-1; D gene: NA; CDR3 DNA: TGTGCCACCAGTGATTTCAAACGGGGGGCTGAGCAGTTCTTC; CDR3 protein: CATSDFKRGAEQFF
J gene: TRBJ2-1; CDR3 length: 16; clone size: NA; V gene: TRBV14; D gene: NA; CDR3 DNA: TGTGCCAGCAGCCTCACGGCTAGAGTGGATAACAATGAGCAGTTCTTC; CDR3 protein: CASSLTARVDNNEQFF
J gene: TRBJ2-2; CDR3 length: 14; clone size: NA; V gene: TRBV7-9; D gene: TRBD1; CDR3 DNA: TGTGCCAGCAGTACGGGACAGGGCACCGGGGAGCTGTTTTTT; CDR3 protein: CASSTGQGTGELFF
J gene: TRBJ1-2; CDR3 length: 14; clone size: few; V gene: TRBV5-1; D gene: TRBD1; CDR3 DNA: TGCGCCAGCAGTTACTCCGGGACAGGGTCTGGCTACACCTTC; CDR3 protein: CASSYSGTGSGYTF
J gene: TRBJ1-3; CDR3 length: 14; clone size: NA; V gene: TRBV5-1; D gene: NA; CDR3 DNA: TGCGCCAGCAGCTTAGTCTCGGAGGCGAACACCATATATTTT; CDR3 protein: CASSLVSEANTIYF
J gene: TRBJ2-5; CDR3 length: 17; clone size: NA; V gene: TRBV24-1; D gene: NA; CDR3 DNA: TGTGCCACCAGTGATTCCCGGGACACGAAGTACCAAGAGACCCAGTACTTC; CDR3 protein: CATSDSRDTKYQETQYF
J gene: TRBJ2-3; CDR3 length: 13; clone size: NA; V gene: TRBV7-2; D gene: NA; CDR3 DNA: TGTGCCAGCAGCTTTTGGCGCACAGATACGCAGTATTTT; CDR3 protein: CASSFWRTDTQYF
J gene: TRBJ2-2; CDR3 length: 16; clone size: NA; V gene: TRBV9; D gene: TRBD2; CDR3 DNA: TGTGCCAGCAGCGTACGAACTCGCGGGGGGGCCGGGGAGCTGTTTTTT; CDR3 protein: CASSVRTRGGAGELFF
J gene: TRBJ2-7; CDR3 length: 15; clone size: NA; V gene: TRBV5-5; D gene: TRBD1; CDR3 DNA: TGTGCCAGCAGCATACTAAGACAGGGAAACTACGAGCAGTACTTC; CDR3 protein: CASSILRQGNYEQYF
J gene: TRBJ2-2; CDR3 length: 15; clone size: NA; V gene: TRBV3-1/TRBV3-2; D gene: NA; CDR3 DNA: TGTGCCAGCCGGCGGGCCGGGGAGAACACCGGGGAGCTGTTTTTT; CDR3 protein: CASRRAGENTGELFF
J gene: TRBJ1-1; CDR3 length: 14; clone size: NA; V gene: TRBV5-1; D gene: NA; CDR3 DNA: TGCGCCAGCAGCCCCACGGGGGGGAACACTGAAGCTTTCTTT; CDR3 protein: CASSPTGGNTEAFF
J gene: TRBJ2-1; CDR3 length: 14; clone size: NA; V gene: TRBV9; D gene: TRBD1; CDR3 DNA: TGTGCCAGCAGCACACAGGGGGGAAACAATGAGCAGTTCTTC; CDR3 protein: CASSTQGGNNEQFF
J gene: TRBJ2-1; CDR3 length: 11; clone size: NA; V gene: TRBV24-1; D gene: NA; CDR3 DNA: TGTGCCACGAGCGGCTGGGATGAGCAGTTCTTC; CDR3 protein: CATSGWDEQFF
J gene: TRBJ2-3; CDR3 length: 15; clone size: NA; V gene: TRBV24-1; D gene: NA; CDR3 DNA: TGTGCCACCAGTGACGTGGACTGGTATGGAGATACGCAGTATTTT; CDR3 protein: CATSDVDWYGDTQYF
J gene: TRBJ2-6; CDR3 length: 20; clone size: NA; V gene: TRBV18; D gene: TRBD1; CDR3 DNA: TGTGCCAGCTCACCTCAATTGGGATCGTCAGGGGGCTCTGGGGCCAACGTCCTGACTTTC; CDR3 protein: CASSPQLGSSGGSGANVLTF
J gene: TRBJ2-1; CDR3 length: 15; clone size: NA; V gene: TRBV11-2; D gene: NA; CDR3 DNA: TGTGCCAGCAGCTTCTTGGCAGGGGAATTTAATGAGCAGTTCTTC; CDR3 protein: CASSFLAGEFNEQFF
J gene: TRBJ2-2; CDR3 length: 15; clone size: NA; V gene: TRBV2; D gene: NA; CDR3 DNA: TGTGCCAGCAGTGACGCGCAGGATAGGGGCGGGGAGCTGTTTTTT; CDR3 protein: CASSDAQDRGGELFF
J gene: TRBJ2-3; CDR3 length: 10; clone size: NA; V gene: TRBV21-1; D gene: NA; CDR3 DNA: TGTGATCAGGTAATGGATACGCAGTATTTT; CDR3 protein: CDQVMDTQYF
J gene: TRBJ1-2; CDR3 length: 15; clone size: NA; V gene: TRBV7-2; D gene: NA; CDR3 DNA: TGTGCCAGCAGCTTTTATATGTCCAGTTCGGGTGGCTACACCTTC; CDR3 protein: CASSFYMSSSGGYTF
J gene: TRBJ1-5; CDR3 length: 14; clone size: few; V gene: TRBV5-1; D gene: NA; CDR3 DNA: TGCGCCAGCAGCTTGGAGGGGCTCCATCAGCCCCAGCATTTT; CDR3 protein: CASSLEGLHQPQHF
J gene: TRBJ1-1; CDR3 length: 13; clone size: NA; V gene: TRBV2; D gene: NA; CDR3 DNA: TGTGCCAGCAGCGCCACAGTCAACACTGAAGCTTTCTTT; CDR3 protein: CASSATVNTEAFF
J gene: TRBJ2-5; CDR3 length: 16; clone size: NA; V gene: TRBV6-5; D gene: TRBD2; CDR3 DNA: TGTGCCAGCAGTTACGCGCTAGCGGGGGGGCAAGAGACCCAGTACTTC; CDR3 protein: CASSYALAGGQETQYF
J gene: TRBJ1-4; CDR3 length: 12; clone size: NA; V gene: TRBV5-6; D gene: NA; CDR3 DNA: TGTGCCAGCAGCTCGCCCGGGACTGTACTGTTTTTT; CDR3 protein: CASSSPGTVLFF
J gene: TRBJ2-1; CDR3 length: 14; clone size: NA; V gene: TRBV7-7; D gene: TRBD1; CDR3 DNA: TGTGCCAGCAGCTTAGCTGGACAGGGGATGGAGCAGTTCTTC; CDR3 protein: CASSLAGQGMEQFF
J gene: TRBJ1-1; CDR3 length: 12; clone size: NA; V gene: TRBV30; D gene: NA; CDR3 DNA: TGTGCCTGGAGTGTACTGGGAGATGAAGCTTTCTTT; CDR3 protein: CAWSVLGDEAFF
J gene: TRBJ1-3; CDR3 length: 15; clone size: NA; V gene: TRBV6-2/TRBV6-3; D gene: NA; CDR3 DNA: TGTGCCAGCAGTTACCTTGGCGGCGTGAGGGACACCATATATTTT; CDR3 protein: CASSYLGGVRDTIYF
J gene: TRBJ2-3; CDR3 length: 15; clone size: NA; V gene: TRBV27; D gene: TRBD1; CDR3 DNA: TGTGCCAGCAGTTTCTCAGGACAGGGCGCAGATACGCAGTATTTT; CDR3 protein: CASSFSGQGADTQYF
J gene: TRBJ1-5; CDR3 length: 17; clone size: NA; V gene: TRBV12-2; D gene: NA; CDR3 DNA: TGTGCAAGTCGCTTAGCGGCTATCGACATAAGCAATCAGCCCCAGCATTTT; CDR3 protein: CASRLAAIDISNQPQHF
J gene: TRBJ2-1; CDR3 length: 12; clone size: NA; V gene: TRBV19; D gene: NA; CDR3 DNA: TGTGCCAGTAGTTCACGAGGAAATGAGCAGTTCTTC; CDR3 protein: CASSSRGNEQFF
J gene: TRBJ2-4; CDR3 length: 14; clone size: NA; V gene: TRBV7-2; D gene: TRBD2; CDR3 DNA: TGTGCCAGCAGGCCGGGGGGTGGCAAAAACATTCAGTACTTC; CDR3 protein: CASRPGGGKNIQYF
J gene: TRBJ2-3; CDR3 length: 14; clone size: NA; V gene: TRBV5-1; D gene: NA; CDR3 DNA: TGCGCCAGCAGCCCCACAAAAAACACAGATACGCAGTATTTT; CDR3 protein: CASSPTKNTDTQYF
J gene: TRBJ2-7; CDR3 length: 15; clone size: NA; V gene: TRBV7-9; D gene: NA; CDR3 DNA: TGTGCCAGCAGCTTAATCTTTCCGGCGGAAGACGAGCAGTACTTC; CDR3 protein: CASSLIFPAEDEQYF
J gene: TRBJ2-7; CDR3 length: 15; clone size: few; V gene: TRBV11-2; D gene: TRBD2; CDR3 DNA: TGTGCCACCGGCGCAGGACTAGCCGTATCCTACGAGCAGTACTTC; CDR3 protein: CATGAGLAVSYEQYF
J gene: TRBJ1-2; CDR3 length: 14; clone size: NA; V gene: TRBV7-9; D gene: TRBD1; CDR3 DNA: TGTGCCAGCAGCTTAAAAGGACAGGGTCGGGGCTACACCTTC; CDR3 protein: CASSLKGQGRGYTF
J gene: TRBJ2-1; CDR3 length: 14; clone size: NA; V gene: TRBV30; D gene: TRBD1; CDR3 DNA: TGTGCCTTACAGGGGTTCAATATCTACAATGAGCAGTTCTTC; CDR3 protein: CALQGFNIYNEQFF
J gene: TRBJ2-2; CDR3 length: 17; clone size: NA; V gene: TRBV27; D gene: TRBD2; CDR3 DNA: TGTGCCAGCAGTCCGATCTTAGCGGGGGGAAACACCGGGGAGCTGTTTTTT; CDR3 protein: CASSPILAGGNTGELFF
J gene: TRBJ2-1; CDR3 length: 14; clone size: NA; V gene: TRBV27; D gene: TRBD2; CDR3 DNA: TGTGCCAGCACCTATAGCGGGGGAAACAATGAGCAGTTCTTC; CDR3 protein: CASTYSGGNNEQFF